Each of the 13 T cell receptor beta chains below was sequenced from the same sample in a study of control samples from healthy donors and cancer patients. The data were produced by immunoSEQ multiplex PCR, yet TCRdb's version contains in-frame clones alone and is incomplete. The sample has tens of thousands of clones; 88% are singletons. The material sequenced was blood. These receptors originate from a woman in her seventies in good health.

The chain employs TRBV6-4 and TRBJ2-3, with D possibly matching TRBD1 (5 bases). Germline V gene sequence: CDR1 MRHNA, CDR2 SNTAGT. The CDR3 contains 12 residues. V was shortened by 10 bases and J by 4 bases, with 12 bases between the two germline ends. CDR3 sequence: CATSRGADTQYF. The CDR3 DNA reads TGTGCCACATCAAGGGGCGCAGATACGCAGTATTTT.

This clone came up a few times. The rearrangement uses TRBV3-1 (or the pseudogene TRBV3-2) and TRBJ1-1; TRBD1 agrees at 7 bases. This CDR3 region has 12 residues. Germline V CDR1 and CDR2: LGHDT, YNNKEL (reference sequence). Trimming cost V 4 bases and J 8 bases; bases outside gene matches: 4. CDR3 in DNA: TGTGCCAGCAGCCCACTACAGGGGGAAGCTTTCTTT. Encoded protein: CASSPLQGEAFF.

This chain connects TRBV5-6 to TRBJ2-7; perhaps D is TRBD1 or TRBD2 (5 bases each). Trimming took off 4 bases at V and 2 bases at J, with 19 bases between the two ends. The CDR3 extends over 16 amino acids. Per germline, CDR1 SGHDT and CDR2 YYEEEE. The CDR3 here is CASSPTGTGPTYEQYF. For the CDR3, the DNA is TGTGCCAGCAGCCCCACCGGGACGGGTCCTACCTACGAGCAGTACTTC. The full variable domain, completed using reference TRBV5-6 and TRBJ2-7, is DAGVTQSPTHLIKTRGQQVTLRCSPKSGHDTVSWYQQALGQGPQFIFQYYEEEERQRGNFPDRFSGHQFPNYSSELNVNALLLGDSALYLCASSPTGTGPTYEQYFGPGTRLTVT.

About this clone itself: A read error may produce the germline difference seen at one junction end. The gene calls are TRBV2 and TRBJ1-3; a weak D match, TRBD1 (5 bases). The CDR3 spans 14 residues. Germline CDR1 and CDR2: SNHLY and FYNNEI. CDR3 sequence (DNA): TGTGCCAGCACTGCCGGGACGGCTGGGAACACCATATATTTT. It is translated as CASTAGTAGNTIYF.

This clone showed up just a few times. The genes are TRBV25-1 and TRBJ2-7, with 12 bases matching TRBD1. The CDR3 consists of 15 residues. J lost 5 bases, V lost 2 bases, and 4 bases had no gene match. Germline V CDR1 and CDR2: MGHDK, SYGVNS. The CDR3 sequence: CASSETGQGADEQYF. DNA of the CDR3: TGTGCCAGCAGTGAAACGGGACAGGGGGCGGACGAGCAGTACTTC.

The V gene is TRBV9, the J gene TRBJ1-1; no definite D call. The V end was cut by 3 bases, the J end by 8 bases, with 11 bases between. Germline assignment: CDR1 SGDLS and CDR2 YYNGEE. The length of the CDR3 is 12 residues. The CDR3 DNA follows: TGTGCCAGCAGCGATGATGAGAGGGAAGCTTTCTTT. Amino acid sequence: CASSDDEREAFF. The complete variable domain, with remaining parts taken from reference TRBV9 and TRBJ1-1, reads DSGVTQTPKHLITATGQRVTLRCSPRSGDLSVYWYQQSLDQGLQFLIQYYNGEERAKGNILERFSAQQFPDLHSELNLSSLELGDSALYFCASSDDEREAFFGQGTRLTVV.

The table lists this clone with a count of one. This chain links TRBV3-1 (or the pseudogene TRBV3-2) with TRBJ1-1; TRBD1 agrees at 8 bases. Trimming removed 1 base from V and 2 bases from J; junction bases left unmatched: 12. CDR3 length: 18 amino acids. Per germline, CDR1 LGHDT and CDR2 YNNKEL (reference sequence). CDR3 DNA sequence: TGTGCCAGCAGCCAAGGGGACAGGACAGGCTGGGGCAACACTGAAGCTTTCTTT. Encoded protein: CASSQGDRTGWGNTEAFF.

This clone has just one count. The chain recombines TRBV30 with TRBJ2-2; TRBD1 is a possible D gene (6 bases). Per the germline V gene, CDR1 is GTSNPN and CDR2 is SVGIG (reference sequence). Deletions cut 2 bases from V and 7 bases from J, with 14 bases between. The CDR3 has 14 amino acids. This CDR3 reads CAWSYNRENGELFF. The CDR3 coding sequence is TGTGCCTGGAGTTATAACAGGGAAAACGGGGAGCTGTTTTTT. Based on the CDR3 plus reference TRBV30 and TRBJ2-2, the full variable domain is SQTIHQWPATLVQPVGSPLSLECTVEGTSNPNLYWYRQAAGRGLQLLFYSVGIGQISSEVPQNLSASRPQDRQFILSSKKLLLSDSGFYLCAWSYNRENGELFFGEGSRLTVL.

The table lists this clone with a count of one. The chain's CDR3 is CASSLQQRNTEAFF. The DNA for the CDR3 is TGTGCCAGCAGCTTGCAACAGAGAAACACTGAAGCTTTCTTT. The chain couples TRBV5-4 to TRBJ1-1; D gene unclear. The germline gives CDR1 SGHNT, CDR2 YYREEE (reference sequence). Trimming took 1 base from V and 2 from J, leaving 9 bases between them. This CDR3 has 14 residues.

CDR3 DNA sequence: TGTGCCAACCCGGGCAGGAATCAGCCCCAGCATTTT. Amino acid sequence: CANPGRNQPQHF. V usage is TRBV19 and J usage is TRBJ1-5; D gene unclear. The ends were cut back, 10 bases at V and 4 bases at J, with 11 bases in the middle. Germline values: CDR1 LNHDA, CDR2 SQIVND (reference sequence). The CDR3 covers 12 residues.

The V gene is TRBV12-3 or TRBV12-4, the J gene TRBJ1-2, with no clear D. The CDR3 sequence is 13 residues long. Trimming took 3 bases from V and 4 from J, leaving 9 bases between them. The CDR3 DNA is TGTGCCAGCAGTTTGAAAGGCCCCTATGGCTACACCTTC. Protein: CASSLKGPYGYTF.

V is TRBV6-5 and J is TRBJ1-1; D not resolved. CDR1 MNHEY and CDR2 SVGAGI come from the germline V gene. V was clipped by 9 bases and J by 4 bases, with 9 bases between them. This CDR3 contains 11 residues. The CDR3 DNA reads TGTGCCAGTACGGAGGGCACTGAAGCTTTCTTT. Translation: CASTEGTEAFF.

The chain combines TRBV6-5 with TRBJ1-1; D is perhaps TRBD1 (5 bases). Trimming stripped 4 bases from V and 1 base from J, with 7 bases between. Germline V CDR1 and CDR2: MNHEY, SVGAGI. The CDR3 totals 13 residues. CDR3 bases: TGTGCCAGCAGTTGGGGGTCGAACACTGAAGCTTTCTTT. It is translated as CASSWGSNTEAFF.